The 17 T cell receptor beta chains listed next were all sequenced from one sample in a study of blood T cell repertoires in COVID-19. Some clones are missing from TCRdb's copy, which holds only in-frame ones; the method was immunoSEQ multiplex PCR. Of about 130,000 clones listed, about 80% are singletons. The source material was peripheral blood. The receptors derive from a woman aged 45-65 years with acute or convalescent COVID-19.

V is TRBV27 and J is TRBJ1-5, with D possibly matching TRBD1 (5 bases). From germline, CDR1 is MNHEY and CDR2 SMNVEV (reference sequence). The CDR3 is 13 amino acids. Trimming removed 6 bases from V and 3 bases from J, with 9 bases in between. The CDR3 here is CASRGLLNQPQHF. The CDR3 nucleotides are TGTGCCAGCAGGGGGCTCCTCAATCAGCCCCAGCATTTT.

This clone showed up just a few times. This sequence joins TRBV2 and TRBJ1-4, with D unresolved. The CDR3 is 13 residues long. Germline V gives CDR1 SNHLY, CDR2 FYNNEI. V was cut by 6 bases and J by 6 bases, with 11 bases left in between. CDR3 in amino acids: CASSYLAYEKLFF. CDR3 nucleotides: TGTGCCAGCAGCTACTTAGCCTATGAAAAACTGTTTTTT. Using reference TRBV2 and TRBJ1-4 for the parts outside the CDR3, the full variable domain is EPEVTQTPSHQVTQMGQEVILRCVPISNHLYFYWYRQILGQKVEFLVSFYNNEISEKSEIFDDQFSVERPDGSNFTLKIRSTKLEDSAMYFCASSYLAYEKLFFGSGTQLSVL.

The rearrangement links TRBV4-1 to TRBJ2-7, with TRBD1 matching over 9 bases. This CDR3 comprises 16 residues. Trimming at V came to 3 bases and at J to 0 bases, leaving 6 bases not matched to a gene. The germline gives CDR1 MGHRA, CDR2 YSYEKL. CDR3 protein: CASSHDGQGSSYEQYF. CDR3 DNA sequence: TGCGCCAGCAGCCATGACGGACAGGGGAGCTCCTACGAGCAGTACTTC.

The V call is TRBV15, the J call TRBJ1-3; D is ambiguous. In germline, CDR1 is LNHNV, CDR2 YYDKDF (reference sequence). V lost 1 base and J 11 bases, leaving 9 bases between the germline ends. The CDR3 is made up of 12 amino acids. The CDR3 DNA sequence: TGTGCCACCAGCAGAGCGGGGTCCCCCATATATTTT. It is translated as CATSRAGSPIYF.

The gene calls are TRBV5-1 and TRBJ1-1, with TRBD1 matching over 8 bases. Germline V gene lookup returns CDR1 SGHRS and CDR2 YFSETQ. The CDR3 sequence is 12 residues long. The V and J ends lost 8 bases and 4 bases, in that order; junction bases with no gene match: 4. The CDR3, as DNA: TGCGCCAGTCGACAGGGGAGCACTGAAGCTTTCTTT. Its protein is CASRQGSTEAFF.

The chain has TRBV3-1 (or the pseudogene TRBV3-2) and TRBJ2-7; TRBD2 aligns across 11 bases. The ends lost 4 bases at V and 6 bases at J; junction bases unmatched: 5. In germline, CDR1 is LGHDT, CDR2 YNNKEL (reference sequence). The CDR3 sequence is 14 residues long. The CDR3 nucleotides are TGTGCCAGCAGCCGCCTAGCGGGGGGTTCCGAGCAGTACTTC. Residues: CASSRLAGGSEQYF.

The gene calls are TRBV3-1 (or the pseudogene TRBV3-2) and TRBJ1-1, with a weak D call TRBD1 (5 bases). With 0 bases removed from V and 11 bases from J, the gap between germline ends came to 16 bases. The CDR3 consists of 14 residues. Germline V CDR1 and CDR2: LGHDT, YNNKEL (reference sequence). The CDR3 protein is CASSQDAGFRAAFF. The DNA of the CDR3 is TGTGCCAGCAGCCAAGATGCAGGGTTTAGGGCGGCTTTCTTT.

The rearrangement links TRBV2 to TRBJ2-2; D may be TRBD2 (6 bases). Trimming shortened V by 7 bases and J by 5 bases, and 23 bases separated the two germline ends. Germline V CDR1 and CDR2: SNHLY, FYNNEI. CDR3 length: 17 residues. CDR3 nucleotide sequence: TGTGCCAGCACCACTCCTCAACGGGGGAGATTAACCGGGGAGCTGTTTTTT. Translation: CASTTPQRGRLTGELFF.

The V call is TRBV7-2, the J call TRBJ2-1, with TRBD1 matching 7 bases. The V gene end was trimmed by 5 bases and the J gene end by 4 bases; junction bases not matched to a gene: 17. CDR1 SGHTA and CDR2 FQGNSA come from the germline V gene. The CDR3 runs to 18 residues. The CDR3 DNA sequence: TGTGCCAGCAGCGTCAGGGGGTGGGACAGAGAAAAATACAATGAGCAGTTCTTC. Translation gives CASSVRGWDREKYNEQFF.

This chain links TRBV30 with TRBJ2-1, with 8 positions matching TRBD2. The ends lost 1 base at V and 6 bases at J; junction bases unmatched: 11. This CDR3 is 16 amino acids long. Germline lookup yields CDR1 GTSNPN and CDR2 SVGIG (reference sequence). The CDR3 is CAWSAPFGGVLNEQFF. The CDR3 DNA follows: TGTGCCTGGAGTGCCCCCTTCGGGGGGGTTCTCAATGAGCAGTTCTTC.

V is TRBV7-9 and J is TRBJ2-3; D is ambiguous. Germline-derived CDR1 and CDR2 are SEHNR and FQNEAQ (reference sequence). Trimming stripped 5 bases from V and 5 bases from J, with 5 bases between. CDR3 length: 11 amino acids. The CDR3: CASSLKDTQYF. In DNA form, the CDR3 reads TGTGCCAGCAGCCTAAAAGATACGCAGTATTTT. The whole variable domain, remainder taken from reference TRBV7-9 and TRBJ2-3, is DTGVSQNPRHKITKRGQNVTFRCDPISEHNRLYWYRQTLGQGPEFLTYFQNEAQLEKSRLLSDRFSAERPKGSFSTLEIQRTEQGDSAMYLCASSLKDTQYFGPGTRLTVL.

The chain carries TRBV10-1 and TRBJ2-5, with D maybe TRBD1 (6 bases). The germline V gene has CDR1 WNHNN and CDR2 SYGVQD (reference sequence). This CDR3 has 15 amino acids. Trimming shortened V by 2 bases and J by 1 base, and 11 bases separated the two germline ends. CDR3 DNA: TGCGCCAGCAGTGAGGGGGAAGGGGGCCAAGAGACCCAGTACTTC. The encoded protein is CASSEGEGGQETQYF.

The chain combines TRBV18 with TRBJ1-1; perhaps TRBD1 as D (6 bases). Germline values: CDR1 KGHSH, CDR2 LQKENI. CDR3 size: 15 residues. V was clipped by 6 bases and J by 7 bases, with 21 bases between them. CDR3 in DNA: TGTGCCAGCTCCCAACCCTCCAGGGGCGTACTTGAAGCTTTCTTT. Amino acids: CASSQPSRGVLEAFF.

This clone has only a few counts. The gene calls are TRBV2 and TRBJ1-5, with D possibly matching TRBD1 (5 bases). Germline V gene data show CDR1 as SNHLY and CDR2 as FYNNEI. Deletions cut 7 bases from V and 6 bases from J, with 13 bases between. The CDR3 is 13 residues long. CDR3 protein: CASTPAGGQPQHF. CDR3 sequence (DNA): TGTGCCAGCACCCCAGCGGGGGGTCAGCCCCAGCATTTT. Supplemented by reference TRBV2 and TRBJ1-5, the full variable domain reads EPEVTQTPSHQVTQMGQEVILRCVPISNHLYFYWYRQILGQKVEFLVSFYNNEISEKSEIFDDQFSVERPDGSNFTLKIRSTKLEDSAMYFCASTPAGGQPQHFGDGTRLSIL.

This clone was detected only once. The J gene is TRBJ2-3, the V gene TRBV6-5; D may be TRBD2 (5 bases). This CDR3 has 14 residues. In germline, CDR1 is MNHEY, CDR2 SVGAGI. Trimming stripped 6 bases from V and 2 bases from J, with 12 bases between. CDR3 amino acids: CASSTPGYTDTQYF. CDR3 DNA sequence: TGTGCCAGCAGCACTCCGGGGTACACAGATACGCAGTATTTT.

This chain links TRBV30 with TRBJ2-3; the D is unclear. This CDR3 comprises 13 residues. Germline CDR1 reads GTSNPN; CDR2 reads SVGIG (reference sequence). V was trimmed by 4 bases and J by 4 bases, leaving 12 bases between them. CDR3 in DNA: TGTGCCTGGAAGCCACCCGGAGCAGATACGCAGTATTTT. Its translation is CAWKPPGADTQYF.

The chain has TRBV28 and TRBJ2-1; perhaps TRBD2 as D (6 bases). CDR3 length: 16 residues. From germline, CDR1 is MDHEN and CDR2 SYDVKM. V lost 7 bases to trimming and J lost 4 bases, with 20 bases between them. CDR3 coding DNA: TGTGCCAGCATCTACACCGGTGGTAGCGGATACAATGAGCAGTTCTTC. It yields the protein CASIYTGGSGYNEQFF.